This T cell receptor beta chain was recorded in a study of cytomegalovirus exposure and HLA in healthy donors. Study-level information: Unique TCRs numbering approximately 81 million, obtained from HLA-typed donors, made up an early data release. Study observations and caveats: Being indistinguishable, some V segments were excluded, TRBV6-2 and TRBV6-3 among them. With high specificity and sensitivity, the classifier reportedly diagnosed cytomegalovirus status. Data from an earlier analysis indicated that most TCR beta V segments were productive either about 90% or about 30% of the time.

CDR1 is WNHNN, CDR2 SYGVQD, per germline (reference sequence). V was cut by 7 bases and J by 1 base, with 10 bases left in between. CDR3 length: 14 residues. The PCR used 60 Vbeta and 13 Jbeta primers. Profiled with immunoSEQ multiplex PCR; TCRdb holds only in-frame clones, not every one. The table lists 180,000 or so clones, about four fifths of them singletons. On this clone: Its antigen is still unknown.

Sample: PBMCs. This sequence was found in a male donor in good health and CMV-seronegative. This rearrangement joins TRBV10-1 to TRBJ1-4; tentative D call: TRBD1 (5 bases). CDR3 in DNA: TGCGCCAGCACGGGAGGGGTAACTAATGAAAAACTGTTTTTT. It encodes CASTGGVTNEKLFF.